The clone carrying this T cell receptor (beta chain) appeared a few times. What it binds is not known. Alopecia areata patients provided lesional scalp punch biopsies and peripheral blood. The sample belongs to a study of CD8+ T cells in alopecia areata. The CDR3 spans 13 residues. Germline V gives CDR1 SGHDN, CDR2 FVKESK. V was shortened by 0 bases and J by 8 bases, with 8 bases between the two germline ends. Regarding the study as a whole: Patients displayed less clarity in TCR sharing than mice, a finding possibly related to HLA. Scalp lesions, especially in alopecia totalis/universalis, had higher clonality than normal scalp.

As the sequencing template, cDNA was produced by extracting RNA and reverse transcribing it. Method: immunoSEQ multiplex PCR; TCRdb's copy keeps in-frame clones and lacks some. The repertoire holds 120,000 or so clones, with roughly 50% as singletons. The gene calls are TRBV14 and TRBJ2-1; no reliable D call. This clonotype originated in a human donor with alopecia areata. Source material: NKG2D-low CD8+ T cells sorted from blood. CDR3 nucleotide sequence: TGTGCCAGCAGCCAAGAACGGTGGCATGAGCAGTTCTTC. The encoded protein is CASSQERWHEQFF.